These T cell receptor beta chains were read from a single sample in a study of cytomegalovirus exposure and HLA in healthy donors. Clones were read by immunoSEQ multiplex PCR, and TCRdb kept only the in-frame ones, dropping some. The table for this sample gives roughly 73,000 clones. The specimen sequenced was PBMCs. These TCRs come from a female donor in good health and CMV-seropositive. The CDR3 runs from the conserved cysteine through the conserved F or W. D genes are given only for firm matches.

D	V	J	DNA	CDR3
TRBD2	TRBV10-1	TRBJ2-3	TGCGCCAGCAGTGAGGGGGTTCTAGCGGGGAGTACGCAGTATTTT	CASSEGVLAGSTQYF
TRBD2	TRBV29-1	TRBJ2-2	TGCAGCGTTGTCACTAGCGGGACCGGGGAGCTGTTTTTT	CSVVTSGTGELFF
NA	TRBV30	TRBJ2-7	TGTGCCTGGAGCTATAATGGGGCCTCCTACGAGCAGTACTTC	CAWSYNGASYEQYF
TRBD1	TRBV6-1	TRBJ1-5	TGTGCCAGCAGTGAATCGGGACAGGGGGGCCAGCCCCAGCATTTT	CASSESGQGGQPQHF
TRBD1	TRBV30	TRBJ1-1	TGTGCCTGGAGGGGACAGGGGAGAGCCACTGAAGCTTTCTTT	CAWRGQGRATEAFF
TRBD2	TRBV28	TRBJ2-5	TGTGCCAGCAGTGAAAGCGGGAGGACCTCGACCCAGTACTTC	CASSESGRTSTQYF
TRBD2	TRBV5-4	TRBJ2-7	TGTGCCAGCAGCTTTAAGCGGGAGAATTACTACGAGCAGTACTTC	CASSFKRENYYEQYF
NA	TRBV5-4	TRBJ2-5	TGTGCCAGCAGCTTGGAGGGGGGGCCGAGAGAGACCCAGTACTTC	CASSLEGGPRETQYF
NA	TRBV20-1	TRBJ2-1	TGCAGTGCTAGAGACAGGGATGAGCAGTTCTTC	CSARDRDEQFF
TRBD2	TRBV9	TRBJ2-3	TGTGCCAGCAGCGTAGGGGGTCTAGCGGGGGGCACAGATACGCAGTATTTT	CASSVGGLAGGTDTQYF
NA	TRBV7-8	TRBJ2-7	TGTGCCAGCAGCTTAGTAAGAAATCCCTCTTCCTACGAGCGGTACTTC	CASSLVRNPSSYERYF
NA	TRBV4-3	TRBJ1-3	TGCGCCAGCAGCCAAGGGACAAACTCTGGAAACACCATATATTTT	CASSQGTNSGNTIYF
NA	TRBV7-9	TRBJ1-1	TGTGCCAGCAACCAGCAAGGGAGCACTGAAGCTTTCTTT	CASNQQGSTEAFF
TRBD2	TRBV7-2	TRBJ2-7	TGTGCCAGCAGCATCGGGACTAGCGGGACAACCTACGAGCAGTACTTC	CASSIGTSGTTYEQYF
TRBD2	TRBV5-1	TRBJ2-1	TGCGCCAGTAGTAGCGGGGGGTCCTACAATGAGCAGTTCTTC	CASSSGGSYNEQFF
TRBD1	TRBV6-1	TRBJ2-7	TGTGCCAGCATCCTTCCGGGACAGGGCCCCTACGAGCAGTACTTC	CASILPGQGPYEQYF
TRBD1	TRBV18	TRBJ2-6	TGTGCCAGCTCTGCCCGCCCCGGGGACAGGGGTTCTGGTGGGGCCAACGTCCTGACTTTC	CASSARPGDRGSGGANVLTF
NA	TRBV30	TRBJ1-4	TGTGCCTCGCATGGGCCGTTTGATGAAAAACTGTTTTTT	CASHGPFDEKLFF
NA	TRBV5-1	TRBJ2-3	TGCGCCAGCAGCTTGTCGGGGGTCGGTTTCTCTCATACGCAGTATTTT	CASSLSGVGFSHTQYF
TRBD2	TRBV19	TRBJ2-1	TGTGCCAGCACACTAGCGGCGACCTACAATGAGCAGTTCTTC	CASTLAATYNEQFF
TRBD2	TRBV25-1	TRBJ2-2	TGTGCCAGCAGTAAGGGACTAGCGGGAGCGAACACCGGGGAGCTGTTTTTT	CASSKGLAGANTGELFF
NA	TRBV4-3	TRBJ2-1	TGCGCCAGCAGCCAATTATCCGGGAATGAGCAGTTCTTC	CASSQLSGNEQFF
NA	TRBV6-6	TRBJ1-4	TGTGCCAGCAGTAACTTCGTGACAGTTAATGAAAAACTGTTTTTT	CASSNFVTVNEKLFF
TRBD1	TRBV19	TRBJ2-7	TGTGCCAGTAGTATCTCCGGAAAAGGGACAGGGGGCCTAAGTGTGCAGTACTTC	CASSISGKGTGGLSVQYF
NA	TRBV27	TRBJ1-2	TGTGCCAGCCGGGACACCGGGACATCCTATGGCTACACCTTC	CASRDTGTSYGYTF
TRBD1	TRBV5-1	TRBJ2-7	TGCGCCAGCAGCGAGACAGGGGCCGAGCAGTACTTC	CASSETGAEQYF
TRBD1	TRBV28	TRBJ1-1	TGTGCCAGCAGTCCGCCACAGGGGGGGGGCACTGAAGCTTTCTTT	CASSPPQGGGTEAFF
TRBD1	TRBV4-1	TRBJ2-7	TGCGCCAGCGCCGCCCGGACAGGAGATTACGAGCAGTACTTC	CASAARTGDYEQYF
NA	TRBV6-6	TRBJ2-3	TGTGCCAGCAGTTACTCGAGTCTAGGAGGAGATACGCAGTATTTT	CASSYSSLGGDTQYF
TRBD2	TRBV7-9	TRBJ2-1	TGTGCCAGCAGCTTAGGAGCAGCGGGAGCTTACAATGAGCAGTTCTTC	CASSLGAAGAYNEQFF
NA	TRBV15	TRBJ1-5	TGTGCCACCAGCACCAGACAGCATCAGCCCCAGCATTTT	CATSTRQHQPQHF
TRBD2	TRBV6-1	TRBJ2-2	TGTGCCAGCAGTGAGTACACGGGAGGGAGCACCGGGGAGCTGTTTTTT	CASSEYTGGSTGELFF
TRBD1	TRBV6-1	TRBJ2-3	TGTGCCAGCAGCAAACAGGGGGCCGGAGATACGCAGTATTTT	CASSKQGAGDTQYF
NA	TRBV15	TRBJ1-6	TGTGCCACCAGCACCCGCGGAGGTAGTTCACCCCTCCACTTT	CATSTRGGSSPLHF
NA	TRBV27	TRBJ1-1	TGTGCCAGCAGTTTAATGGCCATGAACACTGAAGCTTTCTTT	CASSLMAMNTEAFF
TRBD2	TRBV7-2	TRBJ2-3	TGTGCCAGCAGTCTCAGCGGGGGCCCCTTTAGCACAGATACGCAGTATTTT	CASSLSGGPFSTDTQYF
NA	TRBV6-5	TRBJ1-4	TGTGCCAGCAGTTACCCAGGGGCAGGAGAAAAACTGTTTTTT	CASSYPGAGEKLFF
TRBD1	TRBV28	TRBJ2-7	TGTGCCAGCAATGAAGCGGGACAGGGTCCGTACTTC	CASNEAGQGPYF